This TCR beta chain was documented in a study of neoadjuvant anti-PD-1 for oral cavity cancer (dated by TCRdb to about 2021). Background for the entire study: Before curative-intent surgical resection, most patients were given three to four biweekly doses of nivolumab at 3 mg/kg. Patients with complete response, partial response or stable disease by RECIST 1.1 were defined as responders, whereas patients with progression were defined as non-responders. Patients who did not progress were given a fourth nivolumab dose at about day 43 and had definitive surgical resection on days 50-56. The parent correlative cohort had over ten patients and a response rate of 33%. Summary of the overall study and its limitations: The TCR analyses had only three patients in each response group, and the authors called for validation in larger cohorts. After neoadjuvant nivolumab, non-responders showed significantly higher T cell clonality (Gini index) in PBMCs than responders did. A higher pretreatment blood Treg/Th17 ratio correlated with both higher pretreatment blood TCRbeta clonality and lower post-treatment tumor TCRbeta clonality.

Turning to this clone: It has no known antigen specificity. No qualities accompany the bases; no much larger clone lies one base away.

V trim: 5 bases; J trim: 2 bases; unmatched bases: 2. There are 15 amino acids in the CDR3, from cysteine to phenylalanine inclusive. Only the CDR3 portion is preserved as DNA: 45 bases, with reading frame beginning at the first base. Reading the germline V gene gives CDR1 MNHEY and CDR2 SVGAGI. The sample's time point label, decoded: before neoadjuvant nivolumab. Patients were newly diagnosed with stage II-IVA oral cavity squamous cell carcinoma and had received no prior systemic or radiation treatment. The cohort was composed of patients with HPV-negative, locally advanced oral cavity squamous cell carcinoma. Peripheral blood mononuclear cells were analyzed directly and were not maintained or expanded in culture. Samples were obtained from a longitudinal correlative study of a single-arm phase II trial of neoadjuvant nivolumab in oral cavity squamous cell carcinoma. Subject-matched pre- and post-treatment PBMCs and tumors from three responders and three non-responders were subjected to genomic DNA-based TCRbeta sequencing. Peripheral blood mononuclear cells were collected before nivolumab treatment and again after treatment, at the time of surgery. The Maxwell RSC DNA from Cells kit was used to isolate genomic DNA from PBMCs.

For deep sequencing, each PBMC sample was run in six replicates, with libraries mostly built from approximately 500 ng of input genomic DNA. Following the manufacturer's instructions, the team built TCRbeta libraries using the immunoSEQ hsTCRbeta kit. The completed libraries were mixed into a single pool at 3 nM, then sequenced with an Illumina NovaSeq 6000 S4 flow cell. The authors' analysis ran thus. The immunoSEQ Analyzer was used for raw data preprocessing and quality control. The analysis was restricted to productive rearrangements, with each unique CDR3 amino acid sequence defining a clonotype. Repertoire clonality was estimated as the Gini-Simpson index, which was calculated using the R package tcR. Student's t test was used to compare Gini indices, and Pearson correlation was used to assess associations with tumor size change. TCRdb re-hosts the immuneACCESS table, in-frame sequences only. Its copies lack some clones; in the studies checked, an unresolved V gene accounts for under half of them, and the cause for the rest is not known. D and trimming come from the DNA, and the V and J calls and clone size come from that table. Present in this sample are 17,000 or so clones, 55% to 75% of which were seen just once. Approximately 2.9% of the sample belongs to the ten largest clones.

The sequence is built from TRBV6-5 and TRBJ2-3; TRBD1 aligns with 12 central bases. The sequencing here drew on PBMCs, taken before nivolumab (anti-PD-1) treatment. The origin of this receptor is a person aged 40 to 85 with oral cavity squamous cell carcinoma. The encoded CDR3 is CASSRGQGATDTQYF. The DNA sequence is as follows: TGTGCCAGCAGTCGGGGACAGGGGGCCACAGATACGCAGTATTTT.